The 24 T cell receptor beta chains below all came from one sample that was sequenced in a study of T cell responses to AZD1222 COVID-19 vaccine. Generated by immunoSEQ multiplex PCR, the TCRdb table keeps only in-frame clones and is missing some. The sample contains 90,000 to 150,000 clones, roughly 90% of which appear only once. The specimen was peripheral blood, collected 28 days after the second AZD1222 dose. All receptors derive from an adult who received the AZD1222 COVID-19 vaccine.

This clone was found once. The rearrangement links TRBV30 to TRBJ1-5, with D tentatively TRBD1 (6 bases). Trimming pared 3 bases from V and 3 bases from J, leaving 9 bases between. CDR1 GTSNPN and CDR2 SVGIG come from the germline V gene (reference sequence). CDR3 length: 13 amino acids. CDR3 in amino acids: CAWSGQPNQPQHF. The DNA of the CDR3 is TGTGCCTGGAGCGGACAGCCCAATCAGCCCCAGCATTTT.

The J gene is TRBJ2-1, the V gene TRBV6-5; TRBD1 is a possible D gene (5 bases). The CDR3 spans 13 residues. Trimming left V 5 bases short and J 5 bases short, with 10 bases between. CDR1 and CDR2 (germline): MNHEY, SVGAGI. The CDR3 nucleotides read TGTGCCAGCAGTCTAAACAGGAACAATGAGCAGTTCTTC. Protein product: CASSLNRNNEQFF.

This clone was recorded only once. The V gene is TRBV7-3, the J gene TRBJ2-6; D possibly corresponds to TRBD2 (6 bases). Trimming took 0 bases from V and 0 from J, leaving 9 bases between them. The CDR3 consists of 17 residues. Germline CDR1 SGHTA, CDR2 FQGTGA. In nucleotides, the CDR3 is TGTGCCAGCAGCTTAACCGGAGGGAACTCTGGGGCCAACGTCCTGACTTTC. Residues: CASSLTGGNSGANVLTF. Drawing the rest from reference TRBV7-3 and TRBJ2-6, the complete variable domain is GAGVSQTPSNKVTEKGKYVELRCDPISGHTALYWYRQSLGQGPEFLIYFQGTGAADDSGLPNDRFFAVRPEGSVSTLKIQRTERGDSAVYLCASSLTGGNSGANVLTFGAGSRLTVL.

This clone has just a few counts. This chain joins TRBV4-1 and TRBJ1-6, with D unresolved. CDR3 size: 15 residues. Germline V gene lookup returns CDR1 MGHRA and CDR2 YSYEKL. CDR3 region: CATSRSGDNNSPLHF. The CDR3 bases are TGCGCGACCAGCCGATCAGGCGATAATAATTCACCCCTCCACTTT.

The CDR3 loop reads CASSSPIPRLTQYF. The CDR3 bases are TGTGCCAGTAGTTCGCCAATCCCTAGATTGACCCAGTACTTC. This chain links TRBV19 with TRBJ2-5; unclear D gene. Deletions cut 5 bases from V and 7 bases from J, with 17 bases between. CDR3 length: 14 residues. CDR1 is LNHDA and CDR2 is SQIVND in the germline V gene (reference sequence).

The chain has TRBV5-1 and TRBJ1-4, with D perhaps TRBD1 (5 bases). V was pared by 4 bases and J by 5 bases, with 12 bases between. CDR1 is SGHRS, CDR2 YFSETQ, per germline. This CDR3 is 14 amino acids long. CDR3 bases: TGCGCCAGCAGCGTGTTGGCAGGGAATGAAAAACTGTTTTTT. Amino acids: CASSVLAGNEKLFF.

The chain employs TRBV30 and TRBJ1-2, with D perhaps TRBD1 (5 bases). The V gene lost 2 bases and the J gene lost 8 bases, with 18 bases spanning the gap. This CDR3 has 14 residues. Germline V gene lookup returns CDR1 GTSNPN and CDR2 SVGIG (reference sequence). The DNA for the CDR3 is TGTGCCTGGAGTTGTCCTTGGGACGGGGGGGGCTACACCTTC. Protein product: CAWSCPWDGGGYTF.

This chain links TRBV11-2 with TRBJ1-5, with a tentative D call TRBD1 (5 bases). The germline gives CDR1 SGHAT, CDR2 FQNNGV. Between the trimmed V and J ends, which lost 1 base and 9 bases, there was a span of 13 bases. The CDR3 has 14 residues. CDR3 sequence reads: CASSLGGVGRPQHF. CDR3 sequence (DNA): TGTGCCAGCAGCTTAGGAGGGGTCGGGCGGCCCCAGCATTTT.

The sample holds one count of this clone. The chain combines TRBV30 with TRBJ1-5; weak D call: TRBD1 (6 bases). The V and J ends lost 4 bases and 6 bases respectively, with 13 bases between them. CDR1 GTSNPN and CDR2 SVGIG come from the germline V gene (reference sequence). This CDR3 region has 13 residues. CDR3 sequence (DNA): TGTGCCTGGAACCATGGGGGCGTTCAGCCCCAGCATTTT. This translates into CAWNHGGVQPQHF.

The table lists this clone with a few counts. The chain carries TRBV7-9 and TRBJ2-2; 8 bases are shared with TRBD1. The CDR3 covers 15 residues. The junction had 2 bases not matched to a gene; V was cut back by 4 bases and J by 1 base. Germline V lookup: CDR1 SEHNR, CDR2 FQNEAQ (reference sequence). Here the CDR3 reads CASSWGTGNTGELFF. CDR3 DNA sequence: TGTGCCAGCAGCTGGGGGACAGGGAACACCGGGGAGCTGTTTTTT.

This clone was seen just once. This rearrangement joins TRBV7-2 to TRBJ1-5; D might be TRBD1 (6 bases). The CDR3 consists of 16 residues. The V gene lost 0 bases and the J gene lost 3 bases, with 12 bases spanning the gap. Germline V gene lookup returns CDR1 SGHTA and CDR2 FQGNSA. CDR3 DNA: TGTGCCAGCAGCTTAGCGGCGGGGGCGATCAATCAGCCCCAGCATTTT. As protein: CASSLAAGAINQPQHF.

The V and J genes are TRBV6-1 and TRBJ2-5; possibly TRBD2 for D (6 bases). V lost 1 base to trimming and J lost 4 bases, with 13 bases between them. From germline, CDR1 is MNHNS and CDR2 SASEGT. The CDR3 is 15 residues long. CDR3 nucleotides: TGTGCCAGCAGTGAAGATCGAGCGGGTGGAGAGACCCAGTACTTC. Translation: CASSEDRAGGETQYF.

Many counts were recorded for this clone. The V call is TRBV18, the J call TRBJ1-2, with 10 bases that match TRBD1. Germline CDR1 reads KGHSH; CDR2 reads LQKENI. V shed 3 bases and J 4 bases; nucleotides not matched to a gene: 8. The CDR3 sequence is 16 residues long. CDR3 amino acids: CASSPQTGGEVYGYTF. CDR3 DNA sequence: TGTGCCAGCTCACCCCAGACAGGGGGCGAGGTCTATGGCTACACCTTC.

This sequence joins TRBV9 and TRBJ2-7; 9 bases match TRBD1. The V segment lost 0 bases and the J segment 5 bases; nucleotides outside the gene matches: 9. The CDR3 consists of 16 residues. In germline, CDR1 is SGDLS, CDR2 YYNGEE. The CDR3 bases are TGTGCCAGCAGCGTAGATATACAGGGGGCTAACGACGAGCAGTACTTC. It specifies CASSVDIQGANDEQYF.

V gene TRBV11-2 combines with J gene TRBJ2-7; D remains ambiguous. The V gene's germline CDR1 is SGHAT and CDR2 FQNNGV. Deletions cut 5 bases from V and 2 bases from J, with 22 bases between. The CDR3 runs to 17 residues. The CDR3 DNA reads TGTGCCAGCAGCGGGGAACGCCTGGGGAAAAACCCCTACGAGCAGTACTTC. This sequence encodes CASSGERLGKNPYEQYF.

J is TRBJ1-1 and V is TRBV30; TRBD1 is a possible D gene (5 bases). In germline, CDR1 is GTSNPN, CDR2 SVGIG (reference sequence). Trimming stripped 4 bases from V and 4 bases from J, with 16 bases between. This CDR3 contains 14 residues. The CDR3, as DNA: TGTGCCTGGACGGGGGTTATAAAGGGCACTGAAGCTTTCTTT. Its protein is CAWTGVIKGTEAFF.

The gene calls are TRBV5-1 and TRBJ1-1; no firm D call. The V and J ends lost 4 bases and 6 bases respectively, with 16 bases between them. CDR1 is SGHRS and CDR2 is YFSETQ in the germline V gene. This CDR3 has 14 amino acids. The CDR3 nucleotides read TGCGCCAGCAGCCTGGGCCTCACCCGGCCTGAAGCTTTCTTT. This translates into CASSLGLTRPEAFF.

This chain links TRBV7-2 with TRBJ1-1; D not resolved. Trimming left V 4 bases short and J 2 bases short, with 8 bases between. In germline, CDR1 is SGHTA, CDR2 FQGNSA. This CDR3 contains 13 residues. The DNA for the CDR3 is TGTGCCAGCAGCTCGTGGGGAAACACTGAAGCTTTCTTT. This codes for CASSSWGNTEAFF. Full variable domain (rest looked up from reference TRBV7-2 and TRBJ1-1): GAGVSQSPSNKVTEKGKDVELRCDPISGHTALYWYRQSLGQGLEFLIYFQGNSAPDKSGLPSDRFSAERTGGSVSTLTIQRTQQEDSAVYLCASSSWGNTEAFFGQGTRLTVV.

The chain recombines TRBV7-8 with TRBJ2-7; no clear D gene. Deletions cut 5 bases from V and 0 bases from J, with 14 bases between. CDR3 length: 15 residues. In germline, CDR1 is SGHVS, CDR2 FQNEAQ. As DNA, the CDR3 is TGTGCCAGCAGCCCCCGTGGACCGAGCTCCTACGAGCAGTACTTC. It translates to CASSPRGPSSYEQYF.

The V and J genes are TRBV28 and TRBJ1-1; D remains ambiguous. CDR1 and CDR2 (germline): MDHEN, SYDVKM. This CDR3 has 15 residues. The V gene lost 3 bases and the J gene lost 3 bases, with 14 bases spanning the gap. The CDR3 bases are TGTGCCAGCAGTTTTGTCAGTCTTAGGGACACTGAAGCTTTCTTT. Its protein is CASSFVSLRDTEAFF.

This clone was counted a single time. V and J are TRBV5-1 and TRBJ1-2, with 9 nucleotides matching TRBD1. The CDR3 length is 14 residues. The germline V gene has CDR1 SGHRS and CDR2 YFSETQ. V lost 0 bases, J lost 7 bases, and 4 bases stayed unmatched. The CDR3 here is CASSLALDRGGYTF. The CDR3 region has the DNA TGCGCCAGCAGCTTGGCGCTGGACAGGGGTGGCTACACCTTC. The full variable domain, completed using reference TRBV5-1 and TRBJ1-2, is KAGVTQTPRYLIKTRGQQVTLSCSPISGHRSVSWYQQTPGQGLQFLFEYFSETQRNKGNFPGRFSGRQFSNSRSEMNVSTLELGDSALYLCASSLALDRGGYTFGSGTRLTVV.

The gene calls are TRBV4-2 and TRBJ2-7, with TRBD1 identical over 8 bases. The CDR3 length is 13 residues. Germline V gene data show CDR1 as LGHNA and CDR2 as YNFKEQ. Trimming removed 5 bases from V and 6 bases from J; junction bases left unmatched: 6. CDR3 loop: CASSEVGTGEQYF. The CDR3 coding sequence is TGTGCCAGCAGCGAGGTAGGGACAGGCGAGCAGTACTTC.

J is TRBJ1-2 and V is TRBV14; maybe TRBD1 (6 bases). Germline loops: CDR1 SGHDN, CDR2 FVKESK. V lost 0 bases and J 4 bases, leaving 12 bases between the germline ends. CDR3 length: 15 amino acids. CDR3 nucleotides: TGTGCCAGCAGCCAAGATTGGGGGCGAAGCTATGGCTACACCTTC. Encoded protein: CASSQDWGRSYGYTF.

The genes are TRBV7-9 and TRBJ2-7; a possible D gene is TRBD1 (6 bases). The CDR3 covers 16 residues. CDR1 is SEHNR, CDR2 FQNEAQ, per germline (reference sequence). V was shortened by 0 bases and J by 2 bases, with 14 bases between the two germline ends. For the CDR3, the DNA is TGTGCCAGCAGCTTAGCAATGCGGACAGCGCCCTACGAGCAGTACTTC. Its translation: CASSLAMRTAPYEQYF.